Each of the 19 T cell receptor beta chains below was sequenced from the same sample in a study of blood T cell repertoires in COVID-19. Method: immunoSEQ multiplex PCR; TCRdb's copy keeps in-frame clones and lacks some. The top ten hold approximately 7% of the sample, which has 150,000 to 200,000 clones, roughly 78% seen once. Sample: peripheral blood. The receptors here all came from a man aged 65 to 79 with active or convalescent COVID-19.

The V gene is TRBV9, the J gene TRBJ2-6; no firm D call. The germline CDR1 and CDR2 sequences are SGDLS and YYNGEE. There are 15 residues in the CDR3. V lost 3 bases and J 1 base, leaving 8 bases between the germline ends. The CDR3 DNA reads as TGTGCCAGCAGCGCCCGAGAGTCTGGGGCCAACGTCCTGACTTTC. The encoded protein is CASSARESGANVLTF.

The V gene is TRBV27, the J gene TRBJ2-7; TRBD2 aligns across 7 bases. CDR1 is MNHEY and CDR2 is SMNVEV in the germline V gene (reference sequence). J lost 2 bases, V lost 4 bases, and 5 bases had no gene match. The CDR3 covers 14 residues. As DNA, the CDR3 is TGTGCCAGCAGTTGGGCTAGCGGAACCTACGAGCAGTACTTC. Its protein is CASSWASGTYEQYF.

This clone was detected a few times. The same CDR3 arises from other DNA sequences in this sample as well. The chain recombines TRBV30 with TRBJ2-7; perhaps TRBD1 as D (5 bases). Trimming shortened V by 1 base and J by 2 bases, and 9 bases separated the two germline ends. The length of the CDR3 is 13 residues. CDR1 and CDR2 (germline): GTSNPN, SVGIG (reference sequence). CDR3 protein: CAWSDRQTYEQYF. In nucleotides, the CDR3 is TGTGCCTGGAGTGACCGACAGACCTACGAGCAGTACTTC.

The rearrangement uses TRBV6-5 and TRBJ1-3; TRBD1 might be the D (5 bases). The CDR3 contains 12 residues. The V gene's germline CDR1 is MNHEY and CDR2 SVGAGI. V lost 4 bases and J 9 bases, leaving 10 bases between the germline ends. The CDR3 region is CASSSPGGTIYF. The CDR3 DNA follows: TGTGCCAGCAGTTCCCCCGGGGGCACCATATATTTT.

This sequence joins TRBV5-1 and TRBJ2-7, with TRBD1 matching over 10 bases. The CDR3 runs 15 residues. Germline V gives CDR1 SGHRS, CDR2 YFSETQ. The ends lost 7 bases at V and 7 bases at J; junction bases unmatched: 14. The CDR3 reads CASGPGQGSYSEQYF. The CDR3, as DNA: TGCGCCAGCGGGCCGGGACAGGGGTCATACAGTGAGCAGTACTTC.

CDR3 loop: CASSTDYGELFF. The DNA of the CDR3 is TGTGCCAGTAGTACTGACTACGGGGAGCTGTTTTTT. The chain combines TRBV19 with TRBJ2-2, with D maybe TRBD2 (5 bases). CDR1 and CDR2 from the germline V gene are LNHDA and SQIVND (reference sequence). CDR3 size: 12 residues. The V end lost 4 bases, the J end lost 7 bases, and 7 bases lay between the germline ends. The full variable domain, in which reference TRBV19 and TRBJ2-2 provide the parts outside the CDR3, is DGGITQSPKYLFRKEGQNVTLSCEQNLNHDAMYWYRQDPGQGLRLIYYSQIVNDFQKGDIAEGYSVSREKKESFPLTVTSAQKNPTAFYLCASSTDYGELFFGEGSRLTVL.

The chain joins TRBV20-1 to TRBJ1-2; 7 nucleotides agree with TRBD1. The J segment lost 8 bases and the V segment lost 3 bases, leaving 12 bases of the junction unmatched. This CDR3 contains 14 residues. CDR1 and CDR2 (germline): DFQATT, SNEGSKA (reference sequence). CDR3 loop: CSASLGRGIVGYTF. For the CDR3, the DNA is TGCAGTGCTAGTCTCGGCAGGGGGATAGTCGGCTACACCTTC.

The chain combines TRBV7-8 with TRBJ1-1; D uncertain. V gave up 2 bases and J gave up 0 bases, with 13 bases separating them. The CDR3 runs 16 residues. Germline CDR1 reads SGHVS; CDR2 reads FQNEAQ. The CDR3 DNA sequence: TGTGCCAGCAGCTTACAGAATGGGCGGGTGAACACTGAAGCTTTCTTT. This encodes CASSLQNGRVNTEAFF.

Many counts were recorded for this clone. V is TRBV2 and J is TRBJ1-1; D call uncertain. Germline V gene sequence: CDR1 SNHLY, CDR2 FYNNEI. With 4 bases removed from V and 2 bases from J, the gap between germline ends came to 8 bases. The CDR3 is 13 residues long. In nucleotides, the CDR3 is TGTGCCAGCAGTGTGGGAGCAAACACTGAAGCTTTCTTT. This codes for CASSVGANTEAFF.

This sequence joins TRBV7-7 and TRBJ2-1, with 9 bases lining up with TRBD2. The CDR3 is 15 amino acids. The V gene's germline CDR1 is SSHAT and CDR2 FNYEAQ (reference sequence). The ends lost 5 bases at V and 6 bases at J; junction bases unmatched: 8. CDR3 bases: TGTGCCAGCAGCATCGGACTAGCGTCAAGCAATGAGCAGTTCTTC. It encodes CASSIGLASSNEQFF.

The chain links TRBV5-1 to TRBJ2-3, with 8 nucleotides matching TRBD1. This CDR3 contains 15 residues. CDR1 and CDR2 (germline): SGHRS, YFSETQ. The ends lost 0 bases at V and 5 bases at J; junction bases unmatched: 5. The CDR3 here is CASSLARRGQDTQYF. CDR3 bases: TGCGCCAGCAGCTTGGCTCGCAGGGGGCAAGATACGCAGTATTTT.

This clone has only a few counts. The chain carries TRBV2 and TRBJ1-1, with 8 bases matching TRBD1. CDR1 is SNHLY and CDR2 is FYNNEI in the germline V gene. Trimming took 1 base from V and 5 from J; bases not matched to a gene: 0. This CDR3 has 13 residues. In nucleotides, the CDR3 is TGTGCCAGCAGTGAAGGGACAGGGACTGAAGCTTTCTTT. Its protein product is CASSEGTGTEAFF.

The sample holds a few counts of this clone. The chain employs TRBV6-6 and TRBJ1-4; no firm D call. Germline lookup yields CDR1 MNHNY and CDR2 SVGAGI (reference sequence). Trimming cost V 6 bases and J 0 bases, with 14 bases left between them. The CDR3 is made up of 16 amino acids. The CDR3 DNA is TGTGCCAGCAGATCCCCGGGAGGGTCAACTAATGAAAAACTGTTTTTT. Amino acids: CASRSPGGSTNEKLFF.

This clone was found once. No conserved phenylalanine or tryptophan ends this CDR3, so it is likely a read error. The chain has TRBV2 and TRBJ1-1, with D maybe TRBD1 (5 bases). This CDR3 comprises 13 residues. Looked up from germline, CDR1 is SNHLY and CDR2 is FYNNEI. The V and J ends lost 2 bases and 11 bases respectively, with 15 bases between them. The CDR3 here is CASSETEQGRAFL. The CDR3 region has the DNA TGTGCCAGCAGTGAAACGGAGCAGGGTCGGGCTTTCCTT.

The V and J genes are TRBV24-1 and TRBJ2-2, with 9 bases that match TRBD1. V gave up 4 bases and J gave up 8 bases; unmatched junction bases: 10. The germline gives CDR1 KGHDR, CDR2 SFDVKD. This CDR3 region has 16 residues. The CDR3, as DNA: TGTGCCACCAGTGACTACAGGGGGCTTGTTATGGGGGAGCTGTTTTTT. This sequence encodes CATSDYRGLVMGELFF.

CDR3 coding DNA: TGTGCCAGCAGTTGGCAGGGCCCTACGGGTGAAAAACTGTTTTTT. Its translation: CASSWQGPTGEKLFF. The chain employs TRBV6-5 and TRBJ1-4, with D maybe TRBD1 (5 bases). The CDR3 extends over 15 amino acids. Germline V CDR1 and CDR2: MNHEY, SVGAGI. The V end was cut by 4 bases, the J end by 7 bases, with 16 bases between.

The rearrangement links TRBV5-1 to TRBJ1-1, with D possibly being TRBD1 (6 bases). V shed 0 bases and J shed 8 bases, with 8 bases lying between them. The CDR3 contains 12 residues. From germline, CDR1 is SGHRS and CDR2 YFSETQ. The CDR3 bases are TGCGCCAGCAGCTTGGCACAGGGAGAAGCTTTCTTT. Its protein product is CASSLAQGEAFF.

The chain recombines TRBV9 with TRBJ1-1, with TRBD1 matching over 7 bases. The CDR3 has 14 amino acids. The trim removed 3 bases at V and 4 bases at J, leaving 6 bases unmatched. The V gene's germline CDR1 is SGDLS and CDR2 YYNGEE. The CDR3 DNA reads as TGTGCCAGCAGCGCGAGGGGGCTGAGCACTGAAGCTTTCTTT. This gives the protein CASSARGLSTEAFF.

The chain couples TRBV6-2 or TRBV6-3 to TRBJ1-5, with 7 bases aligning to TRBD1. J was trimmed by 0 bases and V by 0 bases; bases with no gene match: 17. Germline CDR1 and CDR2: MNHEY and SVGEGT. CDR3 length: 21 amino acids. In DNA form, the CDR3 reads TGTGCCAGCAGTTACTCGCCACCGACAGGGAACGGGGGTTATAGCAATCAGCCCCAGCATTTT. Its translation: CASSYSPPTGNGGYSNQPQHF.